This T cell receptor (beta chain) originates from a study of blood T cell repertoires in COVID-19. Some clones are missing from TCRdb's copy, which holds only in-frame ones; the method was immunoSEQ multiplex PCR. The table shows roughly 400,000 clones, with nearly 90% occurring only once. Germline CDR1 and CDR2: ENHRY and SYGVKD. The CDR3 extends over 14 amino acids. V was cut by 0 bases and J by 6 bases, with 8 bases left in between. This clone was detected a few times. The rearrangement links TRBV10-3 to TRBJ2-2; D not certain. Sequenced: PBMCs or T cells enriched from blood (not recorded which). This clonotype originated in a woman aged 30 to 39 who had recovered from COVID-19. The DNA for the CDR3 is TGTGCCATCAGTGAGTCGAAGCTTTCCGGGGAGCTGTTTTTT. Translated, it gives CAISESKLSGELFF.